Following are 22 T cell receptor beta chains from one sample sequenced in a study of long-term antiretroviral therapy in people with HIV. Researchers ran immunoSEQ v3.0 at survey level. Libraries were prepared by immunoSEQ multiplex PCR; TCRdb keeps only in-frame clonotypes and omits some of them. The repertoire has under 40,000 clones, 85% of them found once; the top ten carry roughly 5%. Material: unsorted PBMCs, obtained about 2.7 years before starting antiretroviral therapy. These receptors were collected from a woman aged 25-40 years with HIV.

The rearrangement links TRBV5-1 to TRBJ2-1, with D hard to call. CDR1 is SGHRS and CDR2 is YFSETQ in the germline V gene. V lost 0 bases to trimming and J lost 8 bases, with 12 bases between them. The CDR3 is 14 amino acids. CDR3 DNA sequence: TGCGCCAGCAGCTTGGTTGGCGGTCTCGATGAGCAGTTCTTC. It specifies CASSLVGGLDEQFF.

This sequence joins TRBV2 and TRBJ2-1, with 10 positions matching TRBD2. Germline-derived CDR1 and CDR2 are SNHLY and FYNNEI. This CDR3 comprises 15 residues. The V and J ends lost 2 bases and 2 bases, in that order; junction bases with no gene match: 0. The CDR3 DNA is TGTGCCAGCAGTGAAACTAGCGGGGCCTACAATGAGCAGTTCTTC. This translates into CASSETSGAYNEQFF.

V gene TRBV12-5 combines with J gene TRBJ1-1; 7 bases align to TRBD1. With V trimmed by 6 bases and J by 3 bases, 10 bases remained unmatched. Germline-derived CDR1 and CDR2 are LGHNT and FRNRAP. The CDR3 totals 15 residues. The CDR3 DNA is TGTGCTAGTGGCGAAACAGGGGTGGCGGACACTGAAGCTTTCTTT. Its protein is CASGETGVADTEAFF. The full variable domain, in which reference TRBV12-5 and TRBJ1-1 provide the parts outside the CDR3, is DARVTQTPRHKVTEMGQEVTMRCQPILGHNTVFWYRQTMMQGLELLAYFRNRAPLDDSGMPKDRFSAEMPDATLATLKIQPSEPRDSAVYFCASGETGVADTEAFFGQGTRLTVV.

DNA for the CDR3: TGCGCCAGCAGCCAAGAGCGGGGAATCTACGAGCAGTACTTC. Protein product: CASSQERGIYEQYF. The V call is TRBV4-1, the J call TRBJ2-7, with a tentative D call TRBD2 (6 bases). The CDR3 spans 14 residues. Germline V gene data show CDR1 as MGHRA and CDR2 as YSYEKL. V lost 0 bases, J lost 3 bases, and 9 bases lay in between.

The sample holds a few counts of this clone. The chain combines TRBV4-1 with TRBJ2-7, with 9 bases aligning to TRBD1. This CDR3 contains 16 residues. Per the germline V gene, CDR1 is MGHRA and CDR2 is YSYEKL. V dropped 4 bases and J dropped 1; count of bases not matched to a gene: 8. The DNA of the CDR3 is TGCGCCAGCAGCCCTTCGGCGGACAGGGGATCCTACGAGCAGTACTTC. It specifies CASSPSADRGSYEQYF.

The chain carries TRBV27 and TRBJ1-2, with 8 nucleotides matching TRBD1. This CDR3 contains 17 residues. Germline assignment: CDR1 MNHEY and CDR2 SMNVEV (reference sequence). Trimming removed 2 bases from V and 4 bases from J; junction bases left unmatched: 12. The CDR3 DNA reads TGTGCCAGCAGTTTAGGCGGGACAGGCCAATACCCCTATGGCTACACCTTC. Translating gives CASSLGGTGQYPYGYTF.

This chain joins TRBV27 and TRBJ1-4, with D maybe TRBD1 (5 bases). Germline V gene sequence: CDR1 MNHEY, CDR2 SMNVEV (reference sequence). V dropped 3 bases and J dropped 8 bases, with 25 bases sitting between them. The CDR3 runs to 18 residues. This CDR3 is CASSFRATPGSGREKLFF. In nucleotides, the CDR3 is TGTGCCAGCAGTTTCCGAGCGACCCCAGGGAGCGGAAGGGAAAAACTGTTTTTT.

The CDR3 DNA is TGTGCCAGCAGTGTAAGGGGGCGCGACACTGAAGCTTTCTTT. Translating gives CASSVRGRDTEAFF. The chain uses TRBV2 and TRBJ1-1; 7 nucleotides align to TRBD1. The junction had 5 bases not matched to a gene; V was cut back by 4 bases and J by 3 bases. The CDR3 runs 14 residues. CDR1 SNHLY and CDR2 FYNNEI come from the germline V gene.

Of note for this clone: Distinct nucleotide sequences in the sample also encode this CDR3. The rearrangement uses TRBV7-9 and TRBJ1-1; D unresolved. This CDR3 comprises 12 residues. The germline gives CDR1 SEHNR, CDR2 FQNEAQ (reference sequence). V gave up 6 bases and J gave up 5 bases, with 10 bases separating them. The CDR3 nucleotides read TGTGCCAGCAGGCGAGAGGCGACTGAAGCTTTCTTT. Translating it yields CASRREATEAFF.

The chain employs TRBV9 and TRBJ1-2; the D gene is possibly TRBD1 (5 bases). The CDR3 consists of 13 residues. Germline values: CDR1 SGDLS, CDR2 YYNGEE. Trimming cost V 4 bases and J 4 bases, with 11 bases left between them. CDR3 region: CASSPTASYGYTF. Written as DNA, the CDR3 is TGTGCCAGCAGCCCGACAGCTTCCTATGGCTACACCTTC.

This rearrangement joins TRBV7-3 to TRBJ2-3; tentatively, D is TRBD1 or TRBD2 (5 bases each). Trimming removed 5 bases from V and 2 bases from J, with 14 bases in between. There are 15 residues in the CDR3. Germline V lookup: CDR1 SGHTA, CDR2 FQGTGA. CDR3 protein: CASSPDGTNTDTQYF. The CDR3 region has the DNA TGTGCCAGCAGCCCCGACGGGACCAACACAGATACGCAGTATTTT.

This chain connects TRBV2 to TRBJ1-5; no reliable D call. The CDR3 extends over 14 amino acids. The V gene lost 2 bases and the J gene lost 0 bases, with 5 bases spanning the gap. Looked up from germline, CDR1 is SNHLY and CDR2 is FYNNEI. The DNA of the CDR3 is TGTGCCAGCAGTGAACGGTATAGCAATCAGCCCCAGCATTTT. This sequence encodes CASSERYSNQPQHF.

The V gene is TRBV4-2, the J gene TRBJ2-3, with a weak D call TRBD1 (5 bases). The germline V gene has CDR1 LGHNA and CDR2 YNFKEQ. Trimming left V 0 bases short and J 1 base short, with 8 bases between. The CDR3 runs 15 residues. The CDR3 bases are TGTGCCAGCAGCCAAGAATACAGGCGCACAGATACGCAGTATTTT. Translation: CASSQEYRRTDTQYF.

This clone was counted a single time. This rearrangement joins TRBV14 to TRBJ2-3; D is perhaps TRBD1 (6 bases). The CDR3 extends over 17 amino acids. Trimming cost V 1 base and J 2 bases, with 16 bases left between them. Germline CDR1 SGHDN, CDR2 FVKESK. The DNA for the CDR3 is TGTGCCAGCAGCCAAGCCTTCGCAGGGGCTCCCACAGATACGCAGTATTTT. Translation gives CASSQAFAGAPTDTQYF.

The chain carries TRBV10-2 and TRBJ1-2; weak D call: TRBD1 (5 bases). Germline lookup yields CDR1 WSHSY and CDR2 SAAADI. This CDR3 contains 17 residues. Trimming took 7 bases from V and 4 from J, leaving 25 bases between them. CDR3 coding DNA: TGCGCCAGCAAAATTCGGAACTCGACAGAGCGCTTCTATGGCTACACCTTC. Translated: CASKIRNSTERFYGYTF.

This clone came up once. CDR3 sequence: CASSTGQPNSPLHF. The CDR3 DNA is TGTGCCAGCAGCACGGGACAGCCTAATTCACCCCTCCACTTT. The V gene is TRBV11-3, the J gene TRBJ1-6; 7 bases agree with TRBD1. Germline V gene data show CDR1 as SGHNT and CDR2 as YENEEA. There are 14 residues in the CDR3. The V segment lost 5 bases and the J segment 6 bases; nucleotides outside the gene matches: 4.

This sequence joins TRBV4-1 and TRBJ2-1; 12 nucleotides line up with TRBD1. V trimming: 4 bases; J trimming: 7 bases; junction bases outside the gene matches: 11. The CDR3 has 17 residues. The germline CDR1 and CDR2 sequences are MGHRA and YSYEKL. CDR3 amino acids: CASSLTLGTGGRNEQFF. The CDR3, as DNA: TGCGCCAGCAGCCTTACACTTGGGACAGGGGGCCGAAATGAGCAGTTCTTC.

V and J are TRBV5-1 and TRBJ2-5, with 10 bases lining up with TRBD2. CDR3 length equals 15 residues. CDR1 is SGHRS and CDR2 is YFSETQ in the germline V gene. J gave up 1 base and V 4 bases, and 4 bases lay outside the gene matches. The CDR3 bases are TGCGCCAGCAGCAATCGACTAGCGGGCCAAGAGACCCAGTACTTC. Its protein is CASSNRLAGQETQYF.

The chain combines TRBV6-6 with TRBJ2-2; 7 bases are shared with TRBD2. With V trimmed by 9 bases and J by 4 bases, 5 bases remained unmatched. The germline CDR1 and CDR2 sequences are MNHNY and SVGAGI (reference sequence). The CDR3 totals 13 residues. The CDR3 reads CASLWGGTGELFF. CDR3 bases: TGTGCCAGTTTATGGGGGGGCACCGGGGAGCTGTTTTTT.

The chain is built from TRBV25-1 and TRBJ2-5; TRBD1 matches 9 bases. Germline trimming cut 4 bases from V and 5 bases from J; bases unmatched to any gene: 8. CDR1 is MGHDK, CDR2 SYGVNS, per germline. The CDR3 has 15 amino acids. CDR3 in DNA: TGTGCCAGCAGTGCCGGACAGGGGTTTGCCGAGACCCAGTACTTC. Protein: CASSAGQGFAETQYF. The full variable domain, rest sourced from reference TRBV25-1 and TRBJ2-5, is EADIYQTPRYLVIGTGKKITLECSQTMGHDKMYWYQQDPGMELHLIHYSYGVNSTEKGDLSSESTVSRIRTEHFPLTLESARPSHTSQYLCASSAGQGFAETQYFGPGTRLLVL.

The V call is TRBV2, the J call TRBJ2-5, with D possibly matching TRBD2 (5 bases). The V gene's germline CDR1 is SNHLY and CDR2 FYNNEI. With 4 bases removed from V and 4 bases from J, the gap between germline ends came to 10 bases. The CDR3 runs 13 residues. The CDR3 DNA reads TGTGCCAGCAGTGCACGGGGTGGAGAGACCCAGTACTTC. This codes for CASSARGGETQYF.

The gene calls are TRBV29-1 and TRBJ2-6; D ambiguous. Between the trimmed V and J ends, which lost 0 bases and 4 bases, there was a span of 10 bases. Germline CDR1 reads SQVTM; CDR2 reads ANQGSEA. This CDR3 has 15 residues. The CDR3 coding sequence is TGCAGCGTTGAAGAAAGGGCGACCGGGGCCAACGTCCTGACTTTC. It encodes CSVEERATGANVLTF.